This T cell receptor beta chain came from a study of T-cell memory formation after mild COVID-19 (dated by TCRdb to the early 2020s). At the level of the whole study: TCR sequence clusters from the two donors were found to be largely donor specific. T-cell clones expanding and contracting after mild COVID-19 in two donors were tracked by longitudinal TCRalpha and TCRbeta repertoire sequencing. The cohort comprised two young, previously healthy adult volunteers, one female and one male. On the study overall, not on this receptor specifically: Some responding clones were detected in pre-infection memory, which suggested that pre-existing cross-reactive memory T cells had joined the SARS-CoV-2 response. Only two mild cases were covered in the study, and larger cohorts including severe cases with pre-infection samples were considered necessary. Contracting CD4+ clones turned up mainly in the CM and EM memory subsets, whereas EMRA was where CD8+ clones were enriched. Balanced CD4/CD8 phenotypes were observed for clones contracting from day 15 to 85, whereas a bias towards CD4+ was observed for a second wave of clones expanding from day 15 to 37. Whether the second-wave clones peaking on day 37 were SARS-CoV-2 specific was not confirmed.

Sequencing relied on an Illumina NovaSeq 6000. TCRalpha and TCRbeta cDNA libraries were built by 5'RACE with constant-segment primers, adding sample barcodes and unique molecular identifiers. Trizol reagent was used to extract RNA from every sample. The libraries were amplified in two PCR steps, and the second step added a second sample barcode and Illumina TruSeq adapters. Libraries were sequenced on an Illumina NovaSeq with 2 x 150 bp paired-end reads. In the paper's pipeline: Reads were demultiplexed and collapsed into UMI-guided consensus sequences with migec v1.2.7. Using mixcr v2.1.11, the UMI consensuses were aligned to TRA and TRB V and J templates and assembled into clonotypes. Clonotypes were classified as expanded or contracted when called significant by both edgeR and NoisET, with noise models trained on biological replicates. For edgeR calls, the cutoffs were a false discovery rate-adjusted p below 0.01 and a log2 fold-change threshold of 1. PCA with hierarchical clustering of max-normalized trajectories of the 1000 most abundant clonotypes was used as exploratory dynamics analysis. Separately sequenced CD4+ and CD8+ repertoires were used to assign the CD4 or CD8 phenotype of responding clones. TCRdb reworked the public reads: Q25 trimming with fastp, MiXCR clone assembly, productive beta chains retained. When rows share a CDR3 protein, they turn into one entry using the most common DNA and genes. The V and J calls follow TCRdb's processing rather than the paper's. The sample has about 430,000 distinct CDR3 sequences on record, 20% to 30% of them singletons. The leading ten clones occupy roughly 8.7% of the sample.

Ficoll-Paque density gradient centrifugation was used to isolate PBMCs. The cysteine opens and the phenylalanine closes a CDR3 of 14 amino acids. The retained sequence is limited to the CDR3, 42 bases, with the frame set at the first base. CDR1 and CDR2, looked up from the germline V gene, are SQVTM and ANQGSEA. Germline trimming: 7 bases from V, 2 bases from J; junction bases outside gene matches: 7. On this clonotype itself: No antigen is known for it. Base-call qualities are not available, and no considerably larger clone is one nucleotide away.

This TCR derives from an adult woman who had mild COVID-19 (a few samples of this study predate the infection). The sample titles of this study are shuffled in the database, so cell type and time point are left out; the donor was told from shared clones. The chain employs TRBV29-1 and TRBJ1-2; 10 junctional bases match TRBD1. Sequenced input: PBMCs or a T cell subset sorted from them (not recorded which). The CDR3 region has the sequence CSAQDRGQNYGYTF. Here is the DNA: TGCAGCGCCCAAGACAGGGGGCAGAACTATGGCTACACCTTC.